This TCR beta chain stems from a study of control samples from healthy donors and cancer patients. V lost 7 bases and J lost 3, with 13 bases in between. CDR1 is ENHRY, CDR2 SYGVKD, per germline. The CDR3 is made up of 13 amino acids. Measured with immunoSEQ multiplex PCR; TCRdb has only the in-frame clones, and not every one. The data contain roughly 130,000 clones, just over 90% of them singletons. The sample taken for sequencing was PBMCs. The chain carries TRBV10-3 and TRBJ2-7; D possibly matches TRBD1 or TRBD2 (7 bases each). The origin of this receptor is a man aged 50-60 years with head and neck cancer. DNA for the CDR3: TGTGCCATCATGGGAGGGGGCGACTACGAGCAGTACTTC. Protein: CAIMGGGDYEQYF.